Listed here are 17 T cell receptor beta chains from one sample, sequenced in a study of T cells in Graves' hyperthyroidism and ophthalmopathy. Regions amplified from RNA transcripts were the TCR beta CDR3 regions. First-round RT-PCR of the TCR CDR3 relied on the HTBI primer set. TCRdb itself ran the multiplex PCR reads through MiXCR, one entry per CDR3 protein. Of approximately 370,000 distinct CDR3 sequences listed, about a sixth were seen once; the top ten hold 30% to 40%. Sequencing input: blood. The receptors come from a woman under 40 with Graves' hyperthyroidism that later progressed to Graves' ophthalmopathy.

This clonotype was found many times. The V and J genes are TRBV2 and TRBJ2-2; D ambiguous. V was pared by 6 bases and J by 2 bases, with 4 bases between. This CDR3 comprises 12 residues. In germline, CDR1 is SNHLY, CDR2 FYNNEI. CDR3 loop: CASRENTGELFF. The CDR3 nucleotides read TGTGCCAGCAGGGAAAACACCGGGGAGCTGTTTTTT.

This clonotype has a count of ten or more. The chain employs TRBV29-1 and TRBJ2-7; no clear D gene. Trimming left V 1 base short and J 1 base short, with 5 bases between. Germline V CDR1 and CDR2: SQVTM, ANQGSEA. The CDR3 spans 12 residues. As DNA, the CDR3 is TGCAGCGTTGAAGTGGTATCCTACGAGCAGTACTTC. Translated: CSVEVVSYEQYF.

V is TRBV6-1 and J is TRBJ1-5, with D hard to call. This CDR3 is 15 amino acids long. Germline V gene lookup returns CDR1 MNHNS and CDR2 SASEGT. V was trimmed by 1 base and J by 1 base, leaving 8 bases between them. CDR3 loop: CASSEDYLSNQPQHF. The DNA of the CDR3 is TGTGCCAGCAGTGAAGACTATCTGAGCAATCAGCCCCAGCATTTT.

This clonotype showed up just a few times. The chain has TRBV6-9 and TRBJ2-1, with 7 positions matching TRBD1. The CDR3 runs 12 residues. Germline-derived CDR1 and CDR2 are MNHGY and SVAAGI. This chain's CDR3 is CATGPSYNEQFF. The CDR3 bases are TGTGCGACAGGGCCCTCCTACAATGAGCAGTTCTTC.

V gene TRBV7-3 combines with J gene TRBJ2-5; 9 nucleotides match TRBD1. Per germline, CDR1 SGHTA and CDR2 FQGTGA. The CDR3 is 15 amino acids. Trimming took 5 bases from V and 4 from J; bases not matched to a gene: 8. CDR3 amino acids: CASSPNRGPRETQYF. DNA for the CDR3: TGTGCCAGCAGCCCAAACAGGGGGCCTCGAGAGACCCAGTACTTC. Variable domain in full (rest from reference TRBV7-3 and TRBJ2-5): GAGVSQTPSNKVTEKGKYVELRCDPISGHTALYWYRQSLGQGPEFLIYFQGTGAADDSGLPNDRFFAVRPEGSVSTLKIQRTERGDSAVYLCASSPNRGPRETQYFGPGTRLLVL.

V gene TRBV11-3 combines with J gene TRBJ1-3, with 7 nucleotides matching TRBD1. Unmatched junction bases numbered 5, after V lost 5 bases and J lost 4 bases. The CDR3 length is 14 residues. Germline lookup yields CDR1 SGHNT and CDR2 YENEEA. Here the CDR3 DNA reads TGTGCCAGCAGCCCCGACAGGGACGGAAACACCATATATTTT. It translates to CASSPDRDGNTIYF.

At least ten counts were recorded for this clonotype. The gene calls are TRBV11-2 and TRBJ2-7; D is undetermined. The germline gives CDR1 SGHAT, CDR2 FQNNGV. V was cut by 5 bases and J by 4 bases, with 18 bases left in between. The CDR3 extends over 15 amino acids. The CDR3 sequence: CASSEKLLGWYEQYF. CDR3 nucleotide sequence: TGTGCCAGCAGCGAAAAACTCCTAGGTTGGTACGAGCAGTACTTC.

This clonotype was seen repeatedly, ten times or more. The rearrangement links TRBV7-9 to TRBJ2-3; D may match TRBD1 or TRBD2 (5 bases each). Germline V gene data show CDR1 as SEHNR and CDR2 as FQNEAQ (reference sequence). V lost 1 base and J lost 3, with 17 bases in between. The CDR3 has 17 residues. DNA of the CDR3: TGTGCCAGCAGCTTAGGGGGGATAGCAGCAATGACAGATACGCAGTATTTT. The encoded protein is CASSLGGIAAMTDTQYF.

Comment on this clonotype: This sequence may be a read error, since a much larger clone differs from it by one base. The chain is built from TRBV5-1 and TRBJ2-5; 7 bases align to TRBD2. The length of the CDR3 is 14 residues. Germline assignment: CDR1 SGHRS and CDR2 YFSETQ. The CDR3 DNA follows: TGCGCCAGCAGCGGGGCTAGCGGACAAGGGACCCAGTACTTC. Its translation: CASSGASGQGTQYF.

Points on this clonotype: A much more abundant neighbour one base away suggests this may be a read error. The CDR3 sequence: CSVEALGRGGAYEQYF. DNA for the CDR3: TGCAGCGTTGAAGCACTCGGACGGGGGGGGGCTTACGAGCAGTACTTC. The chain has TRBV29-1 and TRBJ2-7, with 8 bases identical to TRBD2. The junction had 12 bases not matched to a gene; V was cut back by 1 base and J by 4 bases. The CDR3 totals 16 residues. Germline CDR1 is SQVTM and CDR2 is ANQGSEA.

The rearrangement joins TRBV9 to TRBJ2-3; D possibly corresponds to TRBD2 (6 bases). The CDR3 has 15 amino acids. With 1 base removed from V and 4 bases from J, the gap between germline ends came to 13 bases. CDR1 and CDR2 from the germline V gene are SGDLS and YYNGEE. CDR3 coding DNA: TGTGCCAGCAGCGTAATCGGTGGGGAGGCAGATACGCAGTATTTT. Its protein is CASSVIGGEADTQYF.

This clonotype showed up many times. J is TRBJ2-5 and V is TRBV5-8; 9 nucleotides agree with TRBD1. Germline CDR1 reads SGHTS; CDR2 reads YDEGEE. V dropped 0 bases and J dropped 2; count of bases not matched to a gene: 8. The CDR3 consists of 17 residues. The CDR3 nucleotides are TGTGCCAGCAGCTTGGGACGAGCGACAGGGGGTCAAGAGACCCAGTACTTC. This sequence encodes CASSLGRATGGQETQYF.

This clonotype came up many times. The chain joins TRBV5-6 to TRBJ1-1; D is unresolved. CDR1 and CDR2 from the germline V gene are SGHDT and YYEEEE. The V gene lost 0 bases and the J gene lost 4 bases, with 10 bases spanning the gap. This CDR3 is built from 14 residues. Written as DNA, the CDR3 is TGTGCCAGCAGCTTGGTCATGGGAGGCACTGAAGCTTTCTTT. Translated, it gives CASSLVMGGTEAFF.

The table lists this clonotype with many counts. This chain uses TRBV27 with TRBJ2-5, with D possibly TRBD1 on 7 matching bases. Germline CDR1 reads MNHEY; CDR2 reads SMNVEV (reference sequence). Trimming took 5 bases from V and 4 from J, leaving 11 bases between them. The CDR3 totals 13 residues. CDR3 in DNA: TGTGCCAGCAGTGGGGGGACAGTAGAGACCCAGTACTTC. Amino acids: CASSGGTVETQYF.

This chain uses TRBV2 with TRBJ2-7, with 7 bases lining up with TRBD2. The CDR3 sequence is 15 residues long. Germline V gene sequence: CDR1 SNHLY, CDR2 FYNNEI. Trimming at V came to 6 bases and at J to 6 bases, leaving 14 bases not matched to a gene. The CDR3 region is CASSLDGGMWGEQYF. CDR3 DNA: TGTGCCAGCAGCTTGGACGGGGGGATGTGGGGCGAGCAGTACTTC.

Ten or more counts support this clonotype. This chain uses TRBV12-3 or TRBV12-4 with TRBJ2-7; D may be TRBD2 (6 bases). The CDR3 covers 12 residues. The V and J ends lost 5 bases and 9 bases respectively, with 14 bases between them. The CDR3 coding sequence is TGTGCCAGCAGTCCTACCGAGGGAGGGCAGTACTTC. Its translation is CASSPTEGGQYF.

V gene TRBV19 combines with J gene TRBJ2-7; 10 bases are a match to TRBD1. V shed 9 bases and J 2 bases; nucleotides not matched to a gene: 16. The CDR3 runs 17 residues. Germline assignment: CDR1 LNHDA and CDR2 SQIVND (reference sequence). CDR3 region: CASWGETGTGETYEQYF. For the CDR3, the DNA is TGTGCCAGCTGGGGAGAAACCGGGACAGGGGAAACCTACGAGCAGTACTTC.